This passage covers 23 T cell receptor beta chains from one sample sequenced in a study of T-cell reconstitution after alpha-beta-depleted transplantation in children. Library preparation (for TCRbeta) was performed with unique molecular identifiers. TCRdb redid the calling of the PCR reads with MiXCR, one entry per CDR3 protein. Among 300,000 or so distinct CDR3 sequences listed, over 20% were seen once. Specimen: PBMCs, mostly from graft donor cells, collected 180 days after TCRalphabeta/CD19-depleted stem cell transplant. These receptors all come from a male patient aged 10 to 17 who had a stem cell transplant for acute lymphoblastic leukemia, so the T cells may come from the graft donor.

V usage is TRBV12-3 or TRBV12-4 and J usage is TRBJ2-2; tentatively, D is TRBD2 (6 bases). Trimming cost V 7 bases and J 1 base, with 28 bases left between them. This CDR3 has 20 amino acids. CDR3 DNA: TGTGCCAGCACCCCACGCAGGAGGGCCTATTTTAAGTGGAACACCGGGGAGCTGTTTTTT. It encodes CASTPRRRAYFKWNTGELFF.

This clonotype was observed a few times. The rearrangement joins TRBV29-1 to TRBJ2-7; TRBD2 aligns across 11 bases. The CDR3 has 16 amino acids. The germline V gene encodes CDR1 SQVTM and CDR2 ANQGSEA. J lost 2 bases, V lost 3 bases, and 9 bases had no gene match. This CDR3 reads CSVEPMGTSGTYEQYF. CDR3 DNA: TGCAGCGTTGAGCCCATGGGGACTAGCGGTACCTACGAGCAGTACTTC.

This clonotype was observed many times. The chain carries TRBV25-1 and TRBJ2-3, with 8 bases identical to TRBD1. Germline V lookup: CDR1 MGHDK, CDR2 SYGVNS. The CDR3 loop spans 14 amino acids. After removal of 1 base from V and 4 bases from J, the junction contained 1 base not matched to a gene. CDR3 bases: TGTGCCAGCAGTGAATCAGGGGGCTCAGATACGCAGTATTTT. Translation gives CASSESGGSDTQYF.

This clonotype was seen only a few times. The chain links TRBV7-2 to TRBJ2-7, with D unresolved. The germline V gene encodes CDR1 SGHTA and CDR2 FQGNSA. The CDR3 has 14 residues. The V gene lost 0 bases and the J gene lost 1 base, with 7 bases spanning the gap. The CDR3 DNA follows: TGTGCCAGCAGCTTAGCGCCCCAATCCTACGAGCAGTACTTC. Its protein product is CASSLAPQSYEQYF.

The chain uses TRBV7-6 and TRBJ2-3; no clear D gene. The CDR3 consists of 18 residues. The germline V gene has CDR1 SGHVS and CDR2 FNYEAQ. Trimming removed 1 base from V and 0 bases from J, with 17 bases in between. CDR3 nucleotides: TGTGCCAGCAGCTTAGTAGGATTAAGGCAACCTAGCACAGATACGCAGTATTTT. Translated: CASSLVGLRQPSTDTQYF.

This chain links TRBV27 with TRBJ1-4; tentative D call: TRBD1 (6 bases). V was clipped by 5 bases and J by 8 bases, with 12 bases between them. Germline values: CDR1 MNHEY, CDR2 SMNVEV (reference sequence). The CDR3 is 13 residues long. DNA for the CDR3: TGTGCCAGCAGTACACAGGGTGGGGAAAAACTGTTTTTT. The encoded protein is CASSTQGGEKLFF.

The genes are TRBV7-9 and TRBJ1-1, with D unclear. Germline V gene data show CDR1 as SEHNR and CDR2 as FQNEAQ (reference sequence). Trimming took off 1 base at V and 5 bases at J, with 11 bases between the two ends. There are 14 residues in the CDR3. CDR3 residues: CASSLGSTPTEAFF. CDR3 DNA: TGTGCCAGCAGCTTAGGGAGCACCCCGACTGAAGCTTTCTTT.

The chain recombines TRBV27 with TRBJ1-5; possible D gene TRBD1, 6 bases. Germline CDR1 MNHEY, CDR2 SMNVEV (reference sequence). V was pared by 5 bases and J by 0 bases, with 11 bases between. This CDR3 spans 15 amino acids. The CDR3 nucleotides are TGTGCCAGCAGTCGGACAGTGATTAGCAATCAGCCCCAGCATTTT. Its protein product is CASSRTVISNQPQHF.

Only a few counts were recorded for this clonotype. The V and J genes are TRBV4-1 and TRBJ2-3; the match to TRBD2 covers 7 bases. CDR1 is MGHRA, CDR2 YSYEKL, per germline. This CDR3 has 17 amino acids. The junction had 6 bases not matched to a gene; V was cut back by 0 bases and J by 0 bases. The CDR3 nucleotides read TGCGCCAGCAGCCAAGAAAAGGCGGGAGCGAGCACAGATACGCAGTATTTT. It is translated as CASSQEKAGASTDTQYF.

This chain joins TRBV4-1 and TRBJ2-7, with D hard to call. Trimming cost V 0 bases and J 2 bases, with 5 bases left between them. Germline lookup yields CDR1 MGHRA and CDR2 YSYEKL. CDR3 length equals 13 residues. This CDR3 is CASSQDFPYEQYF. The CDR3, as DNA: TGCGCCAGCAGCCAAGATTTCCCCTACGAGCAGTACTTC.

The CDR3 DNA reads TGTGCCAGCAGCGTCGGGACAGGGATAAACGAGCAGTACTTC. This gives the protein CASSVGTGINEQYF. The chain has TRBV11-3 and TRBJ2-7; 9 nucleotides agree with TRBD1. The CDR3 is made up of 14 amino acids. J lost 5 bases, V lost 5 bases, and 7 bases had no gene match. Germline V gene lookup returns CDR1 SGHNT and CDR2 YENEEA.

V and J are TRBV5-1 and TRBJ2-7; TRBD2 matches 12 bases. Germline lookup yields CDR1 SGHRS and CDR2 YFSETQ. The CDR3 runs to 15 residues. Losses at the gene ends were 4 bases for V and 2 bases for J; bases not matched to a gene: 4. CDR3 residues: CASSKSSGRAYEQYF. Written as DNA, the CDR3 is TGCGCCAGCAGCAAATCTAGCGGGAGGGCCTACGAGCAGTACTTC.

This clonotype was seen only a few times. The rearrangement links TRBV5-1 to TRBJ2-7, with 8 bases aligning to TRBD1. CDR3 length equals 15 residues. Germline trimming cut 4 bases from V and 1 base from J; bases unmatched to any gene: 7. From germline, CDR1 is SGHRS and CDR2 YFSETQ. CDR3: CASSHETGESYEQYF. The CDR3, as DNA: TGCGCCAGCAGCCACGAGACAGGGGAGTCCTACGAGCAGTACTTC.

This clonotype was observed a few times. The chain employs TRBV9 and TRBJ2-3; 7 bases line up with TRBD2. CDR1 and CDR2 (germline): SGDLS, YYNGEE. CDR3 size: 14 residues. Trimming took 3 bases from V and 5 from J; bases not matched to a gene: 6. The CDR3 bases are TGTGCCAGCAGCGGCGGGAGTCCCATAGATACGCAGTATTTT. It yields the protein CASSGGSPIDTQYF.

There are a few counts of this clonotype. The chain has TRBV11-2 and TRBJ2-5; D might be TRBD2 (5 bases). The germline gives CDR1 SGHAT, CDR2 FQNNGV. The CDR3 is 13 residues long. Trimming left V 6 bases short and J 3 bases short, with 11 bases between. For the CDR3, the DNA is TGTGCCAGCAGAGCGGTCCAGAAAGAGACCCAGTACTTC. Translated: CASRAVQKETQYF.

This clonotype was detected ten times or more. The rearrangement uses TRBV15 and TRBJ2-1; D uncertain. The germline V and J ends were trimmed by 0 bases and 0 bases, with 12 bases remaining between them. Germline V lookup: CDR1 LNHNV, CDR2 YYDKDF (reference sequence). The CDR3 has 17 amino acids. The CDR3 nucleotides read TGTGCCACCAGCAGAGATACTTGGCGTTACTCCTACAATGAGCAGTTCTTC. This codes for CATSRDTWRYSYNEQFF.

This clonotype was recorded a few times. The J gene is TRBJ2-7, the V gene TRBV5-1; D is uncertain. CDR1 is SGHRS and CDR2 is YFSETQ in the germline V gene. The CDR3 runs 13 residues. V lost 5 bases, J lost 0 bases, and 9 bases lay in between. The CDR3, as DNA: TGCGCCAGCAGTTCTTACAGCTCCTACGAGCAGTACTTC. It encodes CASSSYSSYEQYF.

This sequence joins TRBV20-1 and TRBJ2-7; TRBD2 matches at 13 bases. Germline loops: CDR1 DFQATT, CDR2 SNEGSKA (reference sequence). J lost 4 bases, V lost 5 bases, and 8 bases had no gene match. The CDR3 runs 15 residues. The CDR3 region is CSADAGLAGRYEQYF. In DNA form, the CDR3 reads TGCAGTGCTGACGCGGGACTAGCGGGAAGGTACGAGCAGTACTTC.

This clonotype was seen a few times. The V gene is TRBV4-1, the J gene TRBJ1-1; D may be TRBD1 (5 bases). The germline gives CDR1 MGHRA, CDR2 YSYEKL. There are 15 residues in the CDR3. The ends were cut back, 2 bases at V and 2 bases at J, with 12 bases in the middle. CDR3 nucleotides: TGCGCCAGCAGCCAACCCGGGGCGGAAAACACTGAAGCTTTCTTT. Translating gives CASSQPGAENTEAFF.

This clonotype was detected only a few times. The V and J genes are TRBV4-1 and TRBJ2-1; 9 nucleotides align to TRBD2. Germline CDR1 reads MGHRA; CDR2 reads YSYEKL. The J segment lost 6 bases and the V segment lost 3 bases, leaving 9 bases of the junction unmatched. CDR3 length: 16 residues. The CDR3 coding sequence is TGCGCCAGCAGCCATATCATAGCGGGAGACGTCAATGAGCAGTTCTTC. Translation: CASSHIIAGDVNEQFF.

This chain connects TRBV20-1 to TRBJ1-2; perhaps TRBD1 as D (6 bases). The CDR3 loop spans 17 amino acids. Germline V gene lookup returns CDR1 DFQATT and CDR2 SNEGSKA (reference sequence). With 3 bases removed from V and 12 bases from J, the gap between germline ends came to 32 bases. DNA for the CDR3: TGCAGTGCTAGTGAGGCAAGGGGGGGCCCTCCCCCTATGAAGAACACCTTC. Translation gives CSASEARGGPPPMKNTF.

The rearrangement links TRBV12-3 or TRBV12-4 to TRBJ2-7; D gene unclear. Trimming took off 5 bases at V and 0 bases at J, with 17 bases between the two ends. CDR3 length: 16 amino acids. CDR3 loop: CASSQPTRDFSYEQYF. CDR3 in DNA: TGTGCCAGCAGTCAACCCACTCGTGACTTCTCCTACGAGCAGTACTTC.

The V gene is TRBV10-3, the J gene TRBJ2-7; 7 bases fit TRBD1. The CDR3 has 12 residues. The ends lost 6 bases at V and 5 bases at J; junction bases unmatched: 4. Germline values: CDR1 ENHRY, CDR2 SYGVKD. CDR3 sequence reads: CAIRGQQNEQYF. CDR3 DNA: TGTGCCATCAGGGGACAGCAAAACGAGCAGTACTTC.